A selection of T cell receptor beta chains follows, all from one sample in a study of blood T cell repertoires in COVID-19. Produced via immunoSEQ multiplex PCR; TCRdb's table is partial and in-frame only. This table has fewer than 200,000 clones, more than 75% appearing once. The source material was peripheral blood. The receptor set was obtained from a woman aged 65 to 85 with COVID-19, enrolled during active disease. Both conserved end residues are part of each CDR3. D genes are given only for firm matches. For some rows the clone size is stated as once, few or many, or as a class when expanded; others skip it.

J,V,size,D,DNA,CDR3
TRBJ2-5,TRBV28,.,TRBD1,TGTGCCAGCACCCCACACGGACAGGCCCTTTGGACCCAGTACTTC,CASTPHGQALWTQYF
TRBJ2-2,TRBV30,once,.,TGTGCCTGGAGTGCGACAAGCACCGGGGAGCTGTTTTTT,CAWSATSTGELFF
TRBJ2-1,TRBV11-3,.,.,TGTGCCAGCAGCCCCCGGGATAGCGGAGACAATGAGCAGTTCTTC,CASSPRDSGDNEQFF
TRBJ1-1,TRBV11-3,.,.,TGTGCCAGCAGCTTAGATCGCGGGAGGGGAACCACTGAAGCTTTCTTT,CASSLDRGRGTTEAFF
TRBJ2-3,TRBV24-1,.,TRBD2,TGTGCCACCAGTGATTTTGGACTAGCGGGAGGAGGAACAGATACGCAGTATTTT,CATSDFGLAGGGTDTQYF
TRBJ1-3,TRBV19,.,.,TGTGCCAGTAGTATGGACAGCAGCTCTGGAAACACCATATATTTT,CASSMDSSSGNTIYF
TRBJ1-2,TRBV19,.,TRBD1,TGTGCCAGTAGTATAGATCTAAGGGACAGCGGCTACACCTTC,CASSIDLRDSGYTF
TRBJ2-7,TRBV6-1,.,.,TGTGCCAGCAGTGAAGGATACAGGTCGGAAATCTACGAGCAGTACTTC,CASSEGYRSEIYEQYF
TRBJ2-2,TRBV6-6,.,.,TGTGCCAGCAGTTACTCGATCCAGGGAGAGCTGTTTTTT,CASSYSIQGELFF
TRBJ2-7,TRBV19,.,.,TGTGCCAGTCAAAAACAGGCCTCGAGCTCCTACGAGCAGTACTTC,CASQKQASSSYEQYF
TRBJ2-7,TRBV6-2/TRBV6-3,.,TRBD1,TGTGCCAGCAGTAGGAGCGGGACAGGGGGCAGGCAGTACTTC,CASSRSGTGGRQYF
TRBJ2-3,TRBV25-1,.,.,TGTGCCAGCAGCTTCTATTCTCCCCTAATCACAGATACGCAGTATTTT,CASSFYSPLITDTQYF
TRBJ2-1,TRBV15,.,TRBD2,TGTGCCACCAGCGACTCAAGGGGGAATGGACTAGCGGCACGGTTCTTC,CATSDSRGNGLAARFF
TRBJ1-1,TRBV19,.,.,TGTGCCAGCAGGCCGGCAGCCATGAACACTGAAGCTTTCTTT,CASRPAAMNTEAFF
TRBJ1-1,TRBV29-1,.,TRBD1,TGCAGCGTTGAAGGTCCGACAGGGACTGAAGCTTTCTTT,CSVEGPTGTEAFF
TRBJ2-1,TRBV6-6,.,TRBD2,TGTGCCAGCGTCGGTAGCGGGATGAATGAGCAGTTCTTC,CASVGSGMNEQFF
TRBJ1-1,TRBV27,.,.,TGTGCCAGCATGTCTCTTCTGTTGAGACAGACAAACACTGAAGCTTTCTTT,CASMSLLLRQTNTEAFF
TRBJ1-1,TRBV6-5,.,TRBD1,TGTGCCAGCAGCCCGACAGGGGGCCAACAGGGAATCTTT,CASSPTGGQQGIF
TRBJ1-5,TRBV2,.,.,TGTGCCAGCGGAGGGCTACAGAGCAATCAGCCCCAGCATTTT,CASGGLQSNQPQHF
TRBJ1-5,TRBV28,.,TRBD1,TGTGCCAGCAGTCCCGGGACAGGGATTACTCAGCCCCAGCATTTT,CASSPGTGITQPQHF
TRBJ2-1,TRBV3-1/TRBV3-2,.,.,TGTGCCAGCAGCCAAGACACCGAGAACTACAATGAGCAGTTCTTC,CASSQDTENYNEQFF
TRBJ2-3,TRBV11-3,.,TRBD2,TGTGCCAGCAGCGCCGGGACTAGCGGGAGCCGAGGTACGCAGTATTTT,CASSAGTSGSRGTQYF
TRBJ2-1,TRBV10-2,.,.,TGCGCCAGCAGTGAGGGTTCAGGCAGCTCCTACAATGAGCAGTTCTTC,CASSEGSGSSYNEQFF
TRBJ2-1,TRBV6-5,.,.,TGTGCCAGCAGTTACGGGGGGATGGTATACAATGAGCAGTTCTTC,CASSYGGMVYNEQFF
TRBJ1-2,TRBV24-1,.,.,TGTGCCACCAGTAGGGAACCCACGGGGTATGGCTACACCTTC,CATSREPTGYGYTF
TRBJ2-5,TRBV19,.,.,TGTGCCAGTAGTTTGGGCAGCCAAGAGACCCAGTACTTC,CASSLGSQETQYF
TRBJ1-1,TRBV19,.,.,TGTGCCTCCCAGATTCGGGTGCAGGGAGAAGCTTTCTTT,CASQIRVQGEAFF
TRBJ2-7,TRBV5-6,.,.,TGTGCCAGCAGCTTACCAGACAGATTCTACGAGCAGTACTTC,CASSLPDRFYEQYF
TRBJ1-1,TRBV7-6,.,TRBD1,TGTGCCAGCAGTTCCCAGGGGGACACTGAAGCTTTCTTT,CASSSQGDTEAFF
TRBJ1-6,TRBV6-5,.,TRBD1,TGTGCCAGCAGGCTCCAAGGACAGGGGCGTTCACCCCTCCACTTT,CASRLQGQGRSPLHF
TRBJ2-1,TRBV11-3,.,.,TGTGCCAGCAGCTTGGCAGGGCAAAACAATGAGCAGTTCTTC,CASSLAGQNNEQFF
TRBJ2-3,TRBV2,.,.,TGTGCCAGCACCGGCCGAACAGGTTTTGGTTCGGATACGCAGTATTTT,CASTGRTGFGSDTQYF
TRBJ1-3,TRBV9,.,.,TGTGCCAGCAGCGTAGGTTTCACGGGGAGCTCTGGAAACACCATATATTTT,CASSVGFTGSSGNTIYF
TRBJ2-2,TRBV10-3,few,.,TGTGCCATCAGTGGCCCGACAGATTCCGGCGGGGAGCTGTTTTTT,CAISGPTDSGGELFF
TRBJ2-4,TRBV21-1,once,.,TGTGCCAGCAGCTCGAAGCGCACAGGGGAAAAAAACATTCAGTACTTC,CASSSKRTGEKNIQYF
TRBJ2-7,TRBV5-1,.,TRBD2,TGCGCCAGCAGCTTGGAGCGGGATATCTCCTACGAGCAGTACTTC,CASSLERDISYEQYF
TRBJ2-7,TRBV3-1/TRBV3-2,.,.,TGTGCCAGCAGCCAAGGACTAATCCCCTACGAGCAGTACTTC,CASSQGLIPYEQYF
TRBJ2-5,TRBV11-2,.,TRBD2,TGTGCCAGCAGCCTAAGCGGGAACCCTCAAGAGACCCAGTACTTC,CASSLSGNPQETQYF
TRBJ2-1,TRBV20-1,.,.,TGCAGTGCTAGAGAGTCTAATGAGCAGTTCTTC,CSARESNEQFF
TRBJ2-7,TRBV29-1,.,TRBD2,TGCAGCGTTGAACTTTGGGCTAGCGGAGGACGCACCTACGAGCAGTACTTC,CSVELWASGGRTYEQYF
TRBJ1-5,TRBV7-9,.,.,TGTGCCAGCAGCTTAGGGAGTCAGCCCCAGCATTTT,CASSLGSQPQHF